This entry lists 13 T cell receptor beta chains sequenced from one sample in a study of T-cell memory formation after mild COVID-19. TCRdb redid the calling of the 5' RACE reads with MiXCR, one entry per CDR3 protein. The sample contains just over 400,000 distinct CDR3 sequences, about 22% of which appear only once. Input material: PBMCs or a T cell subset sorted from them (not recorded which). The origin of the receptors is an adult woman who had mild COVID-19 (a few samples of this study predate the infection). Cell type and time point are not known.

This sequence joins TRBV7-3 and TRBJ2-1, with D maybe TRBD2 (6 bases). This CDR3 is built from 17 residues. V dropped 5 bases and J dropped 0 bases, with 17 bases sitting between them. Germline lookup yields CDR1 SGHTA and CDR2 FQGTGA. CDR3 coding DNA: TGTGCCAGCAGCCTGGAGGGGAACCCCAGCTCCTACAATGAGCAGTTCTTC. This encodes CASSLEGNPSSYNEQFF.

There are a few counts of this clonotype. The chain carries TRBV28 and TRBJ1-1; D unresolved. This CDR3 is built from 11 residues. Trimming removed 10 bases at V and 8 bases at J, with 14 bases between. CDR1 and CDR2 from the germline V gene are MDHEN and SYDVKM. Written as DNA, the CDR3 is TGTGCCACCGGACCTTTCGAAGAAGCTTTCTTT. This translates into CATGPFEEAFF.

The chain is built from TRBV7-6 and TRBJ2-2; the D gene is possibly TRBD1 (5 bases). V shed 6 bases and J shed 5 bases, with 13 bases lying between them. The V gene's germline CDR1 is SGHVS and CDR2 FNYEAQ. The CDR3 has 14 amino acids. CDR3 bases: TGTGCCAGCAGGGCGGCAGGGTTTACCGGGGAGCTGTTTTTT. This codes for CASRAAGFTGELFF. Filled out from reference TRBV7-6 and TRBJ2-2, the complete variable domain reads GAGVSQSPRYKVTKRGQDVALRCDPISGHVSLYWYRQALGQGPEFLTYFNYEAQQDKSGLPNDRFSAERPEGSISTLTIQRTEQRDSAMYRCASRAAGFTGELFFGEGSRLTVL.

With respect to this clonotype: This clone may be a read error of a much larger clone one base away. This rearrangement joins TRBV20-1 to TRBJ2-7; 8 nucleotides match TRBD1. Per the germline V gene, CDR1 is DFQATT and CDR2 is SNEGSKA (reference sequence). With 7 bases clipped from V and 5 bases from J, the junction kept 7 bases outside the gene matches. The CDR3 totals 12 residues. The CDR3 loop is CSDSNRGDEQYF. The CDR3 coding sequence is TGCAGTGACAGCAACAGGGGGGACGAGCAGTACTTC.

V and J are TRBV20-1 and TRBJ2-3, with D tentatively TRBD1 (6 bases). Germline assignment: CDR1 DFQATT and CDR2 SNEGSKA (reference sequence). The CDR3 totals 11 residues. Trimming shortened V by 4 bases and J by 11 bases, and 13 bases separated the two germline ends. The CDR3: CSAKDTGLQYF. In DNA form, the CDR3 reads TGCAGTGCTAAAGACACAGGGTTGCAGTATTTT.

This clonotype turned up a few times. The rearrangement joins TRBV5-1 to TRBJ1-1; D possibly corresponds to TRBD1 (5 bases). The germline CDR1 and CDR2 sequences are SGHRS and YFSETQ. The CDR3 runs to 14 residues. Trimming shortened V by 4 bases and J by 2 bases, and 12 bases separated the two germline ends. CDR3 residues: CASSSRQQNTEAFF. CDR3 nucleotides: TGCGCCAGCAGCAGTCGACAGCAAAACACTGAAGCTTTCTTT.

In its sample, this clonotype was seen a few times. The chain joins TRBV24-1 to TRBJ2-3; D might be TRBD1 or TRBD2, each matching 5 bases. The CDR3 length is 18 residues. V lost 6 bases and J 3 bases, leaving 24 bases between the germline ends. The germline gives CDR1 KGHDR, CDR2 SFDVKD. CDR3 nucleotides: TGTGCCACCAGTCCGAATTTGGGTATGGGGGTAACAACAGATACGCAGTATTTT. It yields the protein CATSPNLGMGVTTDTQYF.

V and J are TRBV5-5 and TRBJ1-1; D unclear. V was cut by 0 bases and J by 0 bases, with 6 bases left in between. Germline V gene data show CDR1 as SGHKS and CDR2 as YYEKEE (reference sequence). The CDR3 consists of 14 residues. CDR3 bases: TGTGCCAGCAGCTTGGTGGTCGTGAACACTGAAGCTTTCTTT. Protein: CASSLVVVNTEAFF. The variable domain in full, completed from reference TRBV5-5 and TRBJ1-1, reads DAGVTQSPTHLIKTRGQQVTLRCSPISGHKSVSWYQQVLGQGPQFIFQYYEKEERGRGNFPDRFSARQFPNYSSELNVNALLLGDSALYLCASSLVVVNTEAFFGQGTRLTVV.

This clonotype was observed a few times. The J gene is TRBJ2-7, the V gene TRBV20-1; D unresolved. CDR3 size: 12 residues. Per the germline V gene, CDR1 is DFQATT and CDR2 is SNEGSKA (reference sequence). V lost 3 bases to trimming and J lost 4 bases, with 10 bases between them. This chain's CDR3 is CSARALKYEQYF. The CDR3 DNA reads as TGCAGTGCTAGGGCGCTGAAGTACGAGCAGTACTTC.

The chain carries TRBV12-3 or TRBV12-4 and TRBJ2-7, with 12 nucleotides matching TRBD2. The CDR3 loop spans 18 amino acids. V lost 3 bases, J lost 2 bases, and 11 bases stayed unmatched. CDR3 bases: TGTGCCAGCAGTTTCCAACATTCCCTAGCGGGAGGGGCCTACGAGCAGTACTTC. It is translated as CASSFQHSLAGGAYEQYF.

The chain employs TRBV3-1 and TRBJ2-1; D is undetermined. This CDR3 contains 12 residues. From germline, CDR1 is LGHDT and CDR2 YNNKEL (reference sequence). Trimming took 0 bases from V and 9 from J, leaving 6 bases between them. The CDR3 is CASSQDEGEQFF. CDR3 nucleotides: TGTGCCAGCAGCCAAGATGAAGGTGAGCAGTTCTTC.

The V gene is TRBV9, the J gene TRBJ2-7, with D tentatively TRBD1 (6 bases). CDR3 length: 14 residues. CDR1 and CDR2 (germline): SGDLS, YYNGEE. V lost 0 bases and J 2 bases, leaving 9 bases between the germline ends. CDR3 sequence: CASSVGQETYEQYF. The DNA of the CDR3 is TGTGCCAGCAGCGTAGGACAGGAGACCTACGAGCAGTACTTC.

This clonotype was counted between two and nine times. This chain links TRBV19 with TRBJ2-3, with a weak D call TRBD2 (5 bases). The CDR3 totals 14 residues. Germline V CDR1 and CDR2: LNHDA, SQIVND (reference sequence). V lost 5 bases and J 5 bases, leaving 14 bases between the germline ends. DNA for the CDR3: TGTGCCAGTAGTCCCAACTTACGGGGAGATACGCAGTATTTT. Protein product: CASSPNLRGDTQYF.